This TCR beta chain was retrieved from a study of T cell repertoires in cytomegalovirus infection. For the study at large: An indication of both CMV infection and matching HLA type came from public TCR beta signatures. Findings and limits, study-wide: Based on cumulative public TCR beta family frequency, carriers of CMV plus the relevant HLA were identified. The ex vivo response showed dominance by HLA-C-restricted CMV-specific TCR beta clonotypes.

Turning to this clonotype: As yet, its antigen is unknown.

This CDR3 region has 16 residues. V lost 4 bases and J 4 bases, leaving 17 bases between the germline ends. In germline, CDR1 is SGHNT, CDR2 YENEEA. TCRdb reprocessed the reads with MiXCR, giving one entry per CDR3 protein. In the table there are some 320,000 distinct CDR3 sequences, around 9.5% of which are singletons. This chain joins TRBV11-3 and TRBJ1-5; D ambiguous. Sequenced sample: PBMCs. The sequence derives from a human donor in good health (CMV status not recorded). Some clones in this sample may be carry-over from other donors' samples. The CDR3 is CASSYPPGIWNQPQHF. The CDR3 nucleotides read TGTGCCAGCAGCTATCCCCCGGGCATATGGAATCAGCCCCAGCATTTT.